These 20 T cell receptor beta chains came from one sample sequenced in a study of tumor-infiltrating lymphocytes in primary liver carcinoma. Constant-region priming of approximately 0.55 ug total RNA yielded TCR beta cDNA. ARM-PCR, slightly modified, supplied the TCR beta libraries through three nested multiplex PCR rounds. TRBV1-TRBV30 forward primers paired with a C-beta reverse primer drove the first two PCR rounds, ten to eleven cycles each. TCRdb re-called the multiplex PCR reads with MiXCR, one entry per CDR3 protein. The sample shows some 180,000 distinct CDR3 sequences, roughly 60% of them seen only once. Unsorted whole blood yielded blood RNA, and germline DNA was extracted as well. The sample was peripheral blood. These receptor sequences come from a man aged 40-50 years with primary liver carcinoma and hepatitis B virus infection.

This clonotype was counted between two and nine times. A much larger clone sits a single nucleotide away, making a read error possible. The chain recombines TRBV11-2 with TRBJ2-5; 12 nucleotides align to TRBD1. Germline values: CDR1 SGHAT, CDR2 FQNNGV. This CDR3 comprises 15 residues. CDR3 DNA: TGTGCCAACAGCCCCGGGACAGGGGGCAAAGAGACCCAGTACTTC. It codes for CANSPGTGGKETQYF.

The genes are TRBV10-3 and TRBJ1-3; D is uncertain. Trimming pared 8 bases from V and 2 bases from J, leaving 4 bases between. From germline, CDR1 is ENHRY and CDR2 SYGVKD. CDR3 length: 11 residues. CDR3: CAIGPGNTIYF. CDR3 DNA sequence: TGTGCCATCGGACCTGGAAACACCATATATTTT.

This clonotype showed up just once. One end of the junction is discordant with germline, which a read error may explain. V usage is TRBV14 and J usage is TRBJ2-7; perhaps TRBD1 as D (6 bases). The germline gives CDR1 SGHDN, CDR2 FVKESK. The CDR3 loop spans 13 amino acids. CDR3 loop: CTSSMGAIYEQYF. CDR3 DNA sequence: TGTACCAGCAGCATGGGGGCGATTTACGAGCAGTACTTC.

In regard to this clonotype: A much bigger clone sits one base away, suggesting this may be a read error. V and J are TRBV11-2 and TRBJ1-1, with D perhaps matching TRBD1 (5 bases). The CDR3 has 13 amino acids. CDR1 and CDR2 (germline): SGHAT, FQNNGV. For the CDR3, the DNA is TGTGCCAGCAGCCTCAAGGGGAACACTAAAGCTTTCTTT. Translating gives CASSLKGNTKAFF.

The V and J genes are TRBV6-1 and TRBJ2-7; the D is unclear. The CDR3 is made up of 13 amino acids. The V gene lost 5 bases and the J gene lost 3 bases, with 11 bases spanning the gap. CDR1 is MNHNS, CDR2 SASEGT, per germline. The CDR3 DNA sequence: TGTGCCAGCAGTAAAGACGGATACTACGAGCAGTACGTC. This gives the protein CASSKDGYYEQYV.

This clonotype was observed a few times. The genes are TRBV6-6 and TRBJ2-5, with D perhaps given as TRBD1 or TRBD2 (6 bases each). Trimming shortened V by 9 bases and J by 1 base, and 15 bases separated the two germline ends. Germline V gives CDR1 MNHNY, CDR2 SVGAGI (reference sequence). The CDR3 has 14 residues. This CDR3 reads CASRRGATQETQYF. CDR3 in DNA: TGTGCCAGTAGGAGGGGGGCAACCCAAGAGACCCAGTACTTC.

This clonotype showed up just a few times. V gene TRBV12-3 or TRBV12-4 combines with J gene TRBJ1-1; D remains unclear. V dropped 7 bases and J dropped 2 bases, with 11 bases sitting between them. The length of the CDR3 is 13 residues. The CDR3 is CASKLGANTEAFF. CDR3 coding DNA: TGTGCCAGCAAATTAGGAGCTAACACTGAAGCTTTCTTT.

The chain recombines TRBV7-9 with TRBJ2-2; D is perhaps TRBD1 or TRBD2 (5 bases each). Germline V gene data show CDR1 as SEHNR and CDR2 as FQNEAQ (reference sequence). This CDR3 region has 15 residues. The V gene lost 1 base and the J gene lost 5 bases, with 11 bases spanning the gap. The CDR3 DNA reads as TGTGCCAGCAGCTTAGGCGACGGGGCTACCGGGGAGCTGTTTTTT. Its translation is CASSLGDGATGELFF.

J is TRBJ1-5 and V is TRBV4-1, with D tentatively TRBD1 (6 bases). CDR1 MGHRA and CDR2 YSYEKL come from the germline V gene. The CDR3 consists of 15 residues. V was clipped by 4 bases and J by 2 bases, with 12 bases between them. The DNA of the CDR3 is TGCGCCAGCAGCCTCCTACAGGGCGGCAATCAGCCCCAGCATTTT. Its translation: CASSLLQGGNQPQHF.

In regard to this clonotype: A much larger clone is a single base away; this may be a read error. The rearrangement links TRBV29-1 to TRBJ2-1; 9 bases are shared with TRBD2. V dropped 7 bases and J dropped 8; count of bases not matched to a gene: 9. The CDR3 covers 13 residues. Germline CDR1 SQVTM, CDR2 ANQGSEA. CDR3 in DNA: TGCAGCGGAGGGACTAGCTGGAGTGATGAGCAGTTCTTC. Amino acid sequence: CSGGTSWSDEQFF.

The V call is TRBV4-1, the J call TRBJ1-3; D is ambiguous. Germline CDR1 MGHRA, CDR2 YSYEKL. Trimming stripped 1 base from V and 2 bases from J, with 9 bases between. This CDR3 contains 15 residues. CDR3 residues: CASSQGLVAGNTIYF. The CDR3 DNA reads TGCGCCAGCAGCCAAGGTCTGGTAGCTGGAAACACCATATATTTT.

The chain employs TRBV11-2 and TRBJ2-3; 11 bases agree with TRBD2. J was trimmed by 2 bases and V by 5 bases; bases with no gene match: 9. The length of the CDR3 is 17 residues. CDR1 is SGHAT, CDR2 FQNNGV, per germline. This CDR3 is CASSPWTSGSHTDTQYF. The CDR3 DNA reads TGTGCCAGCAGCCCGTGGACTAGCGGGTCTCACACAGATACGCAGTATTTT.

As for this clonotype: This may be a read error, as it is one base from a much larger clone. In DNA, the CDR3 is TGTGCCAGCAGCACACGGGACAGCTACGAGCAGTACTTC. Translation gives CASSTRDSYEQYF. The chain links TRBV13 to TRBJ2-7; 7 nucleotides agree with TRBD1. Trimming removed 5 bases from V and 3 bases from J; junction bases left unmatched: 4. Germline-derived CDR1 and CDR2 are PRHDT and FYEKMQ (reference sequence). The length of the CDR3 is 13 residues.

This clonotype was counted between two and nine times. The V and J genes are TRBV29-1 and TRBJ2-7; 7 nucleotides align to TRBD2. CDR1 is SQVTM, CDR2 ANQGSEA, per germline. J lost 5 bases, V lost 2 bases, and 9 bases had no gene match. The CDR3 is 14 residues long. For the CDR3, the DNA is TGCAGCGTTGAAACCAGCGGGATTTTCCACGAGCAGTACTTC. Amino acid sequence: CSVETSGIFHEQYF.

Of note for this clonotype: A clone one base away is much larger, so this may be a read error. The chain is built from TRBV4-1 and TRBJ2-1, with 7 bases matching TRBD2. The CDR3 spans 15 residues. Losses at the gene ends were 4 bases for V and 6 bases for J; bases not matched to a gene: 9. Germline V gene data show CDR1 as MGHRA and CDR2 as YSYEKL. CDR3 protein: CASSLLKRGLNEQFF. In nucleotides, the CDR3 is TGCGCCAGCAGCCTTCTCAAGCGGGGACTCAATGAGCAGTTCTTC.

This clonotype has just one count. V is TRBV5-1 and J is TRBJ2-1; 7 positions match TRBD2. The CDR3 totals 13 residues. The trim removed 1 base at V and 8 bases at J, leaving 3 bases unmatched. In germline, CDR1 is SGHRS, CDR2 YFSETQ. The CDR3 bases are TGCGCCAGCAGCTTGTTCGCGGGGGATGAGCAGTTCTTC. It codes for CASSLFAGDEQFF.

This clonotype was observed many times. The CDR3 region has the DNA TGCAGCGTCCTCTCCTGGGGACAGACTGACGAGCAGTACTTC. Translating gives CSVLSWGQTDEQYF. The V and J genes are TRBV29-1 and TRBJ2-7; 7 positions match TRBD1. The CDR3 has 14 amino acids. J lost 5 bases, V lost 6 bases, and 13 bases had no gene match. The germline V gene has CDR1 SQVTM and CDR2 ANQGSEA.

The chain recombines TRBV6-2 or TRBV6-3 with TRBJ2-1; 7 bases are shared with TRBD2. Trimming cost V 2 bases and J 4 bases; bases outside gene matches: 8. This CDR3 region has 16 residues. Germline assignment: CDR1 MNHEY and CDR2 SVGEGT. CDR3 region: CASSYLSGGSYNEQFF. The CDR3 bases are TGTGCCAGCAGTTACCTGTCGGGCGGGAGTTACAATGAGCAGTTCTTC.

This sequence joins TRBV12-3 or TRBV12-4 and TRBJ1-2; D gene ambiguous. Trimming took off 2 bases at V and 2 bases at J, with 3 bases between the two ends. This CDR3 contains 12 residues. CDR3 sequence reads: CASSLNNYGYTF. The CDR3 DNA reads TGTGCCAGCAGTTTAAACAACTATGGCTACACCTTC.

Comments on this clonotype: A read error may be the cause here, since a much bigger clone is one base away. This chain links TRBV29-1 with TRBJ2-7; D could derive from TRBD1 or TRBD2 (5 bases each). Germline V CDR1 and CDR2: SQVTM, ANQGSEA. V lost 8 bases to trimming and J lost 5 bases, with 13 bases between them. The CDR3 is 11 amino acids. In DNA, the CDR3 is TGCAGCACGATAGGGGACCACGAGCAGTACTTC. Residues: CSTIGDHEQYF.